A selection of T cell receptor beta chains follows, all from one sample in a study of cytomegalovirus exposure and HLA in healthy donors. This table comes from immunoSEQ multiplex PCR, and its TCRdb copy is limited to in-frame clones, with some not included. The sample holds about 170,000 clones, under 90% seen once. The source material was PBMCs. All receptors come from a male donor in good health and CMV-seronegative. Each CDR3 is given without its conserved first and last residue. A D gene is named only where the DNA matches it firmly.

>TRBD1|TRBJ1-4|TRBV10-1
ASRVRTGLKEKLF
>TRBD1|TRBJ1-4|TRBV5-1
ASSSGQGANEKLF
>TRBD1|TRBJ1-4|TRBV4-1
ASSQGPRDRVGKLF
>TRBD2|TRBJ2-1|TRBV5-1
ASSSRRGVDEQF
>NA|TRBJ2-1|TRBV10-2
ASSLHGAGYNEQF
>TRBD2|TRBJ2-7|TRBV5-3
ARSLITRGAGDY
>NA|TRBJ2-7|TRBV6-1
ASSEGSGGFYEQY
>NA|TRBJ2-7|TRBV19
ASSPRQVYEQY
>NA|TRBJ1-2|TRBV27
ASSFLPHYRNGYT
>NA|TRBJ2-3|TRBV29-1
SVEDRTANTDTQY
>TRBD1|TRBJ2-5|TRBV2
ASSPGTGPQETQY
>TRBD1|TRBJ1-6|TRBV9
ASSAQRTGVNSPLH
>NA|TRBJ1-1|TRBV5-1
ASSLGGRNTEAF
>TRBD1|TRBJ1-1|TRBV2
ASSQTGEAF
>TRBD1|TRBJ2-7|TRBV30
AWSAGWDRETYEQY
>TRBD2|TRBJ2-7|TRBV5-1
ASSLAGGDHEQY
>NA|TRBJ2-7|TRBV4-3
ASSQVAGNSYEQY
>NA|TRBJ1-3|TRBV19
ASRVSSGNTIY
>TRBD1|TRBJ2-4|TRBV7-9
ASSPDRGENIQY
>NA|TRBJ2-7|TRBV6-5
ASNPPGTYEQY
>NA|TRBJ1-6|TRBV5-1
ASSLTPSSYNSPLH
>TRBD1|TRBJ1-1|TRBV28
ATGTGGLVIEAF
>TRBD2|TRBJ2-5|TRBV7-8
ASSYLAGGYNQEAQY
>NA|TRBJ1-5|TRBV19
ASSSGNHGQPQH
>NA|NA|TRBV5-8
ASSSPRHGSQQPTDYEQY
>NA|TRBJ2-3|TRBV6-5
ASSYSDREADTQY
>NA|TRBJ2-1|TRBV28
ASSLSGQQSYNEQF
>NA|TRBJ1-4|TRBV11-2
ASSFTGATNEKLF
>TRBD2|TRBJ2-1|TRBV7-9
ASSLAGAYNEQF
>TRBD1|TRBJ1-1|TRBV9
ASSVTGGPWEAEAF
>NA|TRBJ2-2|TRBV6-5
ASEGVNTGELF
>NA|TRBJ1-1|TRBV7-2
ASSLEGDTEAF
>TRBD2|TRBJ2-5|TRBV9
ASSPFFGRTGETQY
>TRBD1|TRBJ2-7|TRBV7-8
ASSFRTGYEQY
>NA|TRBJ2-4|TRBV21-1
ASSKAPCRPSSRLAKNIQY
>TRBD1|TRBJ1-3|TRBV29-1
SVHRGGGNTIY
>TRBD1|TRBJ2-1|TRBV19
ASSISGPPSGQAYNEQF
>NA|TRBJ2-1|TRBV11-2
ASSRRGAETYNEQF
>NA|TRBJ2-3|TRBV7-9
ASSLYQSDTQY
>NA|TRBJ2-5|TRBV4-3
ASSQGVDQETQY
>NA|TRBJ2-4|TRBV5-1
ASSFNSNLAKNIQY
>NA|TRBJ2-7|TRBV6-1
ASSDKLALEQY
>NA|TRBJ1-3|TRBV6-5
ASRPGSGNTIY
>NA|TRBJ2-2|TRBV11-2
ASRPIQGNTGELF
>TRBD1|TRBJ2-1|TRBV9
ASSVAGGGTLRNEQF
>TRBD1|TRBJ2-5|TRBV5-1
ASSTGQGGQETQY
>NA|TRBJ1-6|TRBV7-9
SSSLQGSYNSPLH
>NA|TRBJ1-1|TRBV28
ASSGEMNTEAF
>NA|TRBJ1-2|TRBV27
ASTSFDAGNYGYT
>TRBD2|TRBJ2-7|TRBV27
ASSLEVGTSSYEQY
>NA|TRBJ2-7|TRBV7-9
SSSRLQGYEQY
>NA|TRBJ1-5|TRBV7-9
ASSYGGQYQPQH
>NA|TRBJ1-4|TRBV5-4
ASSGLNEKLF
>NA|TRBJ2-1|TRBV5-5
ASKVGAKRNNEQF
>NA|TRBJ1-1|TRBV10-3
AISAQGGTEAF
>TRBD1|TRBJ2-7|TRBV6-5
ASSSQGAEQY
>TRBD1|TRBJ1-5|TRBV30
AWSGDRGNQPQH
>NA|TRBJ1-1|TRBV6-1
ASSEQWSGNTEAF